This TCR beta chain was recorded in a study of blood T cell repertoires in COVID-19 (TCRdb year 2020). In terms of the full investigation: Samples from collaborators originated in the United States, Italy and Spain and spanned both the acute and convalescent phases of COVID-19. The prospective study material was composed of cDNA or gDNA derived from T cells, B-cell-depleted T cells, or PBMCs. The dataset comprised deeply sampled blood TCRbeta repertoires from subjects exposed to, actively infected with, or recovered from COVID-19. A freely available public database, intended as a resource for researchers studying the immune response to SARS-CoV-2, is where the repertoires were released. Samples were obtained from the ongoing ImmuneRACE study (first 160 participants) and from 1,000 to 1,500 subjects provided by 6 global collaborators. Sample metadata almost always included a de-identified subject ID, COVID-19 status, age in years and sex. Where available, HLA class I and class II types were obtained from metadata supplied by the sample provider rather than from assay-based typing.

TCRbeta CDR3 regions were amplified from genomic DNA by means of the immunoSEQ Assay, a bias-controlled multiplex PCR. Per the authors' processing: The number of nucleated cells in each sample was estimated from the amplification of reference gene primers within the assay. To quantify the absolute abundance of each unique TCRbeta CDR3 rearrangement, sequence reads were collapsed and filtered. For each sample, productive Simpson clonality was calculated as the square root of Simpson's diversity index over productive rearrangements. The table was pulled from immuneACCESS by TCRdb, which kept in-frame rearrangements only. Such tables lose some clones; where checked, under half of the loss comes from unresolved V genes, and the rest has no known cause. V, J and clone size were drawn from that table, and D and trimming were deduced from the DNA. Within this sample are roughly 40,000 clones, with around 87% of them counted one time only. Under 9.5% of the sample belongs to the ten largest clones.

This clone was seen a handful of times. Its antigen is still unknown. No base-level quality is on record; no much larger clone is a single base apart. Whole blood was collected in K2EDTA tubes by collaborating institutions according to the institutions' own protocols. For TCRbeta analysis, collaborators shipped samples in one of three forms: frozen whole blood, isolated PBMCs, or DNA extracted from either of those sample types. The CDR3 numbers 16 residues from cysteine through phenylalanine. Solely the CDR3 DNA is kept, with 48 bases framed from the first base. The germline V gene encodes CDR1 LGHDT and CDR2 YNNKEL (reference sequence). Trimming removed 0 bases from V and 1 base from J, leaving 9 bases between the germline ends. General conclusions and limits of the study: The amount of clinical and demographic metadata varied by source and participant and was provided uncurated.

The clonotype originates from a man aged 30 to 45 with active or convalescent COVID-19. The sequence is built from TRBV3-1 (or the pseudogene TRBV3-2) and TRBJ2-2; TRBD2 is possibly the D segment (6 matching bases). Sample: peripheral blood. The DNA sequence is as follows: TGTGCCAGCAGCCAAGACCACGGGAGGAACACCGGGGAGCTGTTTTTT. Translated, this gives CASSQDHGRNTGELFF.